This TCR beta chain was identified in a study of cytomegalovirus exposure and HLA in healthy donors. This PCR relied on a set of 60 Vbeta primers and 13 Jbeta primers. Here immunoSEQ multiplex PCR was the method, and the copy in TCRdb shows in-frame clones only, minus some. Seen in this sample are around 50,000 clones; the ten most common clones hold approximately 7%. After removal of 8 bases from V and 10 bases from J, the junction contained 14 bases not matched to a gene. This CDR3 comprises 15 residues. The V gene's germline CDR1 is WNHNN and CDR2 SYGVQD (reference sequence). This receptor was obtained from a woman aged 35 to 49 in good health and CMV-seronegative. Sample: PBMCs. J is TRBJ1-6 and V is TRBV10-1, with TRBD1 matching 7 bases. This chain's CDR3 is CASGGSGTVYSPLHF. The CDR3, as DNA: TGCGCCAGCGGGGGGTCAGGGACAGTATACTCACCCCTCCACTTT.